Listed here are 2 T cell receptor beta chains from one sample, sequenced in a study of post-analysis software for immune sequencing data (dated by TCRdb to about 2015). On the study overall, not on this receptor specifically: Significantly higher frequencies in patients than in controls were found for five TRBV segments, including TRBV5-6, TRBV5-1 and TRBV20-1.

The receptor library was made with PCR. The sample was run on an Illumina HiSeq 2500. Unique molecular identifiers were incorporated into TCR beta cDNA libraries to reduce PCR and sequencing biases. The raw public reads went through TCRdb reprocessing: fastp at Q25, MiXCR clone calling, in-frame beta chains kept. All rows with the same CDR3 protein become a single entry with the most common DNA and genes. This sample comprises approximately 630,000 distinct CDR3 sequences, roughly three fifths of them detected only once. About 11% of the sample belongs to the ten largest clones. No antigens are known for them. Sequencing was performed on blood. Receptors were obtained from a girl aged 2 to 10 with multiple sclerosis.

V usage is TRBV7-2 and J usage is TRBJ1-2, with a tentative D call TRBD1 (6 bases). Germline V CDR1 and CDR2: SGHTA, FQGNSA. The CDR3 loop spans 17 amino acids. V was cut by 2 bases and J by 3 bases, with 19 bases left in between. The CDR3 bases are TGTGCCAGCAGCTTAACAGGGCTTCTCGTCGCGGACTATGGCTACACCTTC. It yields the protein CASSLTGLLVADYGYTF.

This rearrangement joins TRBV29-1 to TRBJ2-3; no definite D call. Trimming cost V 4 bases and J 6 bases, with 11 bases left between them. Germline-derived CDR1 and CDR2 are SQVTM and ANQGSEA. The CDR3 has 12 residues. The CDR3 spells CSVVVAGDTQYF. The CDR3 coding sequence is TGCAGCGTTGTGGTTGCCGGGGATACGCAGTATTTT.